This TCR beta chain was captured in a study of shared clonotypes between healthy human individuals. The method was immunoSEQ multiplex PCR; TCRdb's version includes in-frame clones alone and lacks a portion of them. This sample yields about 510,000 clones, of which 79% are seen a single time; over 10% belongs to the top ten. CDR3 size: 17 residues. The chain couples TRBV12-2 to TRBJ2-7; the table calls TRBD2, which could not be checked here. TRBV12-2 is shown as a pseudogene. The clonotype originates from a woman in her forties in good health. Some clones in this sample may be carry-over from other donors' samples. What was sequenced was PBMCs. The CDR3 nucleotides read TGTGCAAGTCGCTTAGGCACCCAGGCGGGAGGGGCCTACGAGCAGTACTTC. The encoded protein is CASRLGTQAGGAYEQYF.